The rows below give T cell receptor beta chains drawn from one sample of a study of blood T cell repertoires in COVID-19. Profiling relied on immunoSEQ multiplex PCR, and the TCRdb table lists in-frame clones only, not all of them. The sample lists around 260,000 clones; approximately 85% were seen once. The sequenced sample consisted of PBMCs or T cells enriched from blood (not recorded which). These receptors were obtained from a woman aged 25 to 39 who had recovered from COVID-19. The CDR3 runs from the conserved cysteine through the conserved F or W. The D gene is left open where the match is weak. The listing skips clone size in some rows; elsewhere it reads once, few, many or a size class.

>TRBV27|16|TRBD1|-|TRBJ2-3
TGTGCCAGCAGTGATATACAGGGGCCCTACACAGATACGCAGTATTTT
CASSDIQGPYTDTQYF
>TRBV29-1|13|TRBD2|-|TRBJ2-7
TGCAGCGTTTCGAGACTAGCGGCCTACGAGCAGTACTTC
CSVSRLAAYEQYF
>TRBV4-2|14|TRBD2|-|TRBJ2-7
TGTGCCAGCAGCCGAGGACTAGTCTCCTACGAGCAGTACTTC
CASSRGLVSYEQYF
>TRBV7-8|13|-|few|TRBJ1-5
TGTGCCAGCAGCTCCCAAGAGGATCAGCCCCAGCATTTT
CASSSQEDQPQHF
>TRBV18|17|-|-|TRBJ2-5
TGTGCCAGCTCACCTTTTTCTAGCCCCGCGGGTGGAGAGACCCAGTACTTC
CASSPFSSPAGGETQYF
>TRBV19|15|TRBD1|-|TRBJ2-5
TGTGCCAGTAACTCCGGGACAGGGGATCAAGAGACCCAGTACTTC
CASNSGTGDQETQYF
>TRBV14|10|-|-|TRBJ2-7
TGTGCCAGCAGCCGTGAGGGCGAGTACTTC
CASSREGEYF
>TRBV6-5|15|-|-|TRBJ2-7
TGTGCCAGCAGTCGACCCTCCAGGGGACGCGACGAGCAGTACTTC
CASSRPSRGRDEQYF
>TRBV19|15|TRBD1|once|TRBJ2-7
TGTGCCAGTAGTATTAGGGCAGGGGGCTTGGACGAGCAGTACTTC
CASSIRAGGLDEQYF
>TRBV7-6|16|-|-|TRBJ2-7
TGTGCCAGCAGCCCAACCTCAGAGGGGGGGAGCTATCGGCAGTACTTC
CASSPTSEGGSYRQYF
>TRBV7-9|18|TRBD1|-|TRBJ1-4
TGTGCCAGCAGCTCCGGGGGGACAGGGGCCTTGGCTAATGAAAAACTGTTTTTT
CASSSGGTGALANEKLFF
>TRBV6-6|15|TRBD1|-|TRBJ1-5
TGTGCCAGCATCGGAGGAGAGGGGGCGAGACAGCCCCAGCATTTT
CASIGGEGARQPQHF
>TRBV15|15|TRBD1|-|TRBJ2-1
TGTGCCACCAGCAGAGCTAGGGACAGAGGTACTGAGCAGTTCTTC
CATSRARDRGTEQFF
>TRBV28|14|TRBD1|-|TRBJ2-7
TGTGCCAGCAGGGCCGGGACAGGGGGCTACGAGCAGTACTTC
CASRAGTGGYEQYF
>TRBV18|14|TRBD1|-|TRBJ2-7
TGTGCCAGCTCACCTCCGGACAGGTCCTACGAGCAGTACTTC
CASSPPDRSYEQYF
>TRBV27|14|TRBD1|-|TRBJ2-7
TGTGCCAGCGCCCGATACGGACAGGCCTACGAGCAGTACTTC
CASARYGQAYEQYF
>TRBV21-1|17|-|-|TRBJ2-5
TGTGCCAGCAGCAGGCAGGGTATGGGTAAGTGGCAAGAGACCCAGTACTTC
CASSRQGMGKWQETQYF
>TRBV3-1/TRBV3-2|14|-|-|TRBJ1-1
TGTGCCAGCAGCCAAGGGATCGAAGCAGGGATCACCAGCTTT
CASSQGIEAGITSF
>TRBV10-3|12|TRBD1|-|TRBJ1-2
TGTGCCATCACTCATACAGGGGGCGTCTACACCTTC
CAITHTGGVYTF
>TRBV27|13|-|-|TRBJ2-7
TGTGCCAGCAGCGGGAGCCTCTCCTACGAGCAGTACTTC
CASSGSLSYEQYF
>TRBV9|16|TRBD1|-|TRBJ1-4
TGTGCCAGCAGCGACCCCCACCGGGACAGAGGGGAAAAACTGTTTTTT
CASSDPHRDRGEKLFF
>TRBV30|14|TRBD1|-|TRBJ2-1
TGTGCCTGGGCCCGACAGGGGGTGGGGAATGAGCAGTTCTTC
CAWARQGVGNEQFF
>TRBV2|17|TRBD2|-|TRBJ2-7
TGTGCCAGCAGAGATCCCCGAAAAGCGGGGAGCTCCTACGAGCAGTACTTC
CASRDPRKAGSSYEQYF
>TRBV29-1|13|TRBD1|-|TRBJ1-3
TGCAGCGTAGATACAGGGGCTGGAAACACCATATATTTT
CSVDTGAGNTIYF
>TRBV19|15|-|-|TRBJ2-1
TGTGCCAGTAGTCCCCGACTAGCAGGGGAGGATGAGCAGTTCTTC
CASSPRLAGEDEQFF
>TRBV19|11|-|few|TRBJ2-5
TGTGCCAGTACGCCGGGGGAGACCCAGTACTTC
CASTPGETQYF
>TRBV28|12|-|-|TRBJ1-2
TGTGCCAGCAGTTTGGCGGGCTATGGCTACACCTTC
CASSLAGYGYTF
>TRBV5-4|16|TRBD1|-|TRBJ1-1
TGTGCCAGCAGCTTGGCCAAGGGGGCGATGAACACTGAAGCTTTCTTT
CASSLAKGAMNTEAFF
>TRBV4-2|15|-|-|TRBJ2-7
TGTGCCAGCAGCCAAGAAGGACTAACGGTTTACGAGCAGTACTTC
CASSQEGLTVYEQYF
>TRBV28|17|TRBD1|-|TRBJ1-1
TGTGCCAGCAGTTTATATCGATTGGGACAGGGAGGGACTGAAGCTTTCTTT
CASSLYRLGQGGTEAFF
>TRBV4-2|15|TRBD1|-|TRBJ1-2
TGTGCCAGCAGCCAAGGAACAGGGGCTAACTATGGCTACACCTTC
CASSQGTGANYGYTF
>TRBV19|13|TRBD1|-|TRBJ1-5
TGTGCCAGTAGTATGACAGGGGATCAGCCCCAGCATTTT
CASSMTGDQPQHF
>TRBV19|13|-|-|TRBJ1-1
TGTGCCAGTAGTATACCGGGATGGGCTGAAGCTTTCTTT
CASSIPGWAEAFF
>TRBV2|15|TRBD2|-|TRBJ2-3
TGTGCCAGCAGTGAAAGCCTAGCGGCCACAGATACGCAGTATTTT
CASSESLAATDTQYF
>TRBV13|16|TRBD2|-|TRBJ2-1
TGTGCCAGCAGCTTAGGCGGGAGGGGCCTTTACAATGAGCAGTTCTTC
CASSLGGRGLYNEQFF
>TRBV5-1|15|-|-|TRBJ2-7
TGCGCCAGCAGCCCGGGGGTCTTGAGCTCCTACGAGCAGTACTTC
CASSPGVLSSYEQYF
>TRBV6-6|17|-|-|TRBJ1-6
TGTGCCAGCCGTCGGTGGGCTGCGGGCTCCTATAATTCACCCCTCCACTTT
CASRRWAAGSYNSPLHF
>TRBV5-1|15|TRBD1|-|TRBJ1-2
TGCGCCAGCAGCTGGAGAGACAGGGGGCGAGATGGCTACACCTTC
CASSWRDRGRDGYTF
>TRBV27|15|-|-|TRBJ1-5
TGTGCCAGCAGTCCCCGGAGTAGAAGCAATCAGCCCCAGCATTTT
CASSPRSRSNQPQHF
>TRBV10-2|15|TRBD1|-|TRBJ1-3
TGCGCCAGCAGAATCGGACAGGTCGTCGGAAACACCATATATTTT
CASRIGQVVGNTIYF
>TRBV4-1|11|-|-|TRBJ2-1
TGCGCCAGCAGCCAATTCGGTGAGCAGTTCTTC
CASSQFGEQFF